Sequencing of this T cell receptor (beta chain) was carried out in a study of blood T cells in healthy people across ages (dated by TCRdb to about 2015). About the investigation overall: In model experiments, template switching captured roughly one uniquely barcoded TCR beta cDNA molecule for every two T cells. Age-related changes in TCR beta repertoire diversity were measured in the study by deep sequencing normalized with unique cDNA molecular identifiers. The donors were divided into four age groups: young (average roughly 17 years), middle-aged (about 41), aged (about 56) and long-lived (about 84). To avoid experimental bias, donors of different ages were distributed randomly across sequencing lanes. Using the same blood draw, the study looked at two additional independent replicas of 1 million unique cDNA reads for two donors, one aged 18 to 30 and the other aged 80 or older.

The CDR3 has 16 amino acids, counting the end cysteine and phenylalanine. Only CDR3 DNA is held: 48 bases, read in frame from base 1. V loses 1 base, J loses 9 bases, and the germline ends lie 20 bases apart. CDR1 and CDR2, looked up from the germline V gene, are SGHRS and YFSETQ. Donors were roughly 40 systemically healthy Caucasian individuals from Russia aged roughly 6 to 90 years. Approximately 9.3 milliliters of peripheral blood were collected from each donor into EDTA-treated Vacutainer tubes. PBMCs were isolated by Ficoll-Paque density-gradient centrifugation, with at least 6.5 million obtained per sample. Trizol reagent was used to extract total RNA from the PBMCs, yielding at least 5.5 micrograms per sample. Naive CD45RAhigh/CD27high T cell percentages were measured by flow cytometry on a PBMC aliquot from every donor. Comment on this clonotype: Which antigen it targets is not known. Base qualities are not recorded, but no much larger clone differs from it by a single base.

Summary of the overall study and its limitations: As age increased, observed TCR beta diversity per million T cells dropped in a roughly linear way, and a significant reduction was already evident by age 40. Because the CMV infection status of the donors was unknown, age-related changes in expanded clonotypes may potentially have been confounded. There was a strong correlation between observed TCR beta diversity and the percentage of naive T cells measured by flow cytometry. Compared with the aged group, more naive CD4+ T cells, fewer expanded clones and increased TCR diversity were shown by the long-lived group, suggesting age selection. Estimates of total diversity based on one million sequenced T cells were considered lower bounds and underestimates. Since profiling was done on bulk unsorted PBMCs, naive and antigen-experienced compartments could not be conclusively compared.

Libraries were made using 5' RACE. The instrument given in TCRdb is Illumina HiSeq 2500. A second about 7 to 12 cycle PCR used a sample-barcoded 5' primer and a J-beta primer mix. A template-switch 5' adaptor carrying 12 random nucleotides introduced a unique molecular identifier onto each TCR beta cDNA molecule. Each sample yielded at least 3 million CDR3-containing paired-end reads. The Mint cDNA synthesis kit, primed by a TRBC-specific oligonucleotide, was used to synthesize first-strand cDNA from all RNA. Following uracil-DNA glycosylase treatment, all cDNA underwent a first 18-cycle PCR with the universal primers M1SS and BC2_uni_R. The authors processed their data as follows. For normalization, 1 million high-quality reads were randomly selected from each sample, with every read carrying a distinct molecular identifier. Reads with shared molecular identifiers were discarded instead of being binned into consensus sequences. CDR3 identification, clonotype clustering and error correction used MiTCR with a Q25 quality threshold and the strictest error-elimination algorithm. A nonparametric unseen species model with Euler transformation was used to estimate a lower bound on total TCR beta diversity. Clones were called with MiXCR by TCRdb after fastp trimmed the public reads at Q25, and only in-frame beta chains were retained. Each CDR3 protein appears once, grouped with its most common genes and DNA. These V and J calls derive from TCRdb rather than the authors' analysis. The sample data list 700,000 to 850,000 distinct CDR3 sequences, and approximately 35% of these were observed just once. Over 10% of the sample is in the top ten clones.

Here the chain combines TRBV5-1 and TRBJ2-1; there is no confident call for the D gene. The sequencing sample was made of blood. This TCR derives from a young man in good health. The DNA reads as follows: TGCGCCAGCAGCTTGTCGGCGGTGATCGGGTCCAGTGAGCAGTTCTTC. Translated, it gives CASSLSAVIGSSEQFF.